This T cell receptor beta chain was identified during a study of blood T cell repertoires in COVID-19. This CDR3 has 15 amino acids. Germline V gene lookup returns CDR1 LNHDA and CDR2 SQIVND (reference sequence). The V gene lost 7 bases and the J gene lost 3 bases, with 13 bases spanning the gap. Cohorts were assigned according to the clinical history that participants reported. In the authors' methods: It was from reference gene primer amplification that nucleated cell counts were estimated. TCRdb's copy holds only in-frame clones and misses some; the assay was immunoSEQ multiplex PCR. That table gives V, J and clone size, and the DNA gave D and trimming. Among fewer than 250,000 clones, 83% were seen once, and the ten largest hold around 3.5%.

Sequencing input: PBMCs or T cells enriched from blood (not recorded which). This TCR was recovered from a woman in her 40s who had been exposed to COVID-19. V usage is TRBV19 and J usage is TRBJ1-6, with D possibly TRBD1 on 5 matching bases. CDR3 nucleotides: TGTGCCAGTACCAGGGACGGGAGCTATAATTCACCCCTCCACTTT. Protein sequence: CASTRDGSYNSPLHF.